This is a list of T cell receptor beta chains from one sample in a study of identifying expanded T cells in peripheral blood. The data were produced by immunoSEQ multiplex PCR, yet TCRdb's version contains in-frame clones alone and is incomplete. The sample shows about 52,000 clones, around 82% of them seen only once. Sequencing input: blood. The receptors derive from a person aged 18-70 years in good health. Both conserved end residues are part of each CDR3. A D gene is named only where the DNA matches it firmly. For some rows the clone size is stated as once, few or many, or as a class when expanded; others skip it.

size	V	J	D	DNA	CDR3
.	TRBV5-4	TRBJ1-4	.	TGTGCCAGCAGCTTGAAGGCCAGCAAGGAAAAACTGTTTTTT	CASSLKASKEKLFF
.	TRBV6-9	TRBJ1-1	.	TGTGCCAGCAGTTATTTTCGGGGCAGCCGAGCTTTCTTT	CASSYFRGSRAFF
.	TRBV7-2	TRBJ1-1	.	TGTGCCAGCAGCTTAGTACGCATGAACACTGAAGCTTTCTTT	CASSLVRMNTEAFF
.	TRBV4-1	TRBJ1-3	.	TGCGCCAGCAGCCAAGATCTGGGGTTCTCTGGAAACACCATATATTTT	CASSQDLGFSGNTIYF
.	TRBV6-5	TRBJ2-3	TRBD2	TGTGCCAGCGGGGGGGGCACAGATACGCAGTATTTT	CASGGGTDTQYF
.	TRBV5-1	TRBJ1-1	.	TGCGCCAGCAGCTTGGAGGCCAGAAAAGCTGGAGCTTTCTTT	CASSLEARKAGAFF
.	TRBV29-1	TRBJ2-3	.	TGCAGCCCCGAACCGGGAACAGATACGCAGTATTTT	CSPEPGTDTQYF
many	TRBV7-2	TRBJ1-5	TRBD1	TGTGCCAGCAGCACACAGGGGGCTCAGCCCCAGCATTTT	CASSTQGAQPQHF
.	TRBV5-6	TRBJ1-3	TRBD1	TGTGCCAGCAGACCTTGGACAGGGGGCAAAGGAAACACCATATATTTT	CASRPWTGGKGNTIYF
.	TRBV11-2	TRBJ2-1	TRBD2	TGTGCCAGCAGCTCCCGTCTAGCGGGGCTGGACAATGAGCAGTTCTTC	CASSSRLAGLDNEQFF
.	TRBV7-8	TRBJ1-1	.	TGTGCCAGCAGCTTGTATCACACTGAAGCTTTCTTT	CASSLYHTEAFF
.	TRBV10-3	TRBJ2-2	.	TGTGCCATCAGTGAGACAGGGAACGCCGGGGAGCTGTTTTTT	CAISETGNAGELFF
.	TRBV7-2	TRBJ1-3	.	TGTGCCAGCAGCTTATACGGCAGCTCTGGAAACACCATATATTTT	CASSLYGSSGNTIYF
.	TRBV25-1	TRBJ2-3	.	TGTGCCAGCAGTGATCTCGCGGTTAGCACAGATACGCAGTATTTT	CASSDLAVSTDTQYF
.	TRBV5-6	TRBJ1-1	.	TGTGCCAGCAGCTTGTTACAGGCCAGTAACACTGAAGCTTTCTTT	CASSLLQASNTEAFF
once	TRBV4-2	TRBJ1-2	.	TGTGCCAGCAGCCAAGATCACCAGACGGCTAACTATGGCTACACCTTC	CASSQDHQTANYGYTF
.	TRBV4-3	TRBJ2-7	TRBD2	TGCGCCAGCAGCCAAGAAGCGGGAGGGGACCACTACGAGCAGTACTTC	CASSQEAGGDHYEQYF
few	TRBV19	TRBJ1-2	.	TGTGCCAGTAGTATCGACTCGGGCCCTTATGGCTACACCTTC	CASSIDSGPYGYTF
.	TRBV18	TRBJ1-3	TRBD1	TGTGCCAGCTCGTCGGCAACAGGGGCCGGCTCTGGAAACACCATATATTTT	CASSSATGAGSGNTIYF
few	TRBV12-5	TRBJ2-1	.	TGTGCTAGTGGTTTGGCGGGACCATCAGTAGGTGAGCAGTTCTTC	CASGLAGPSVGEQFF
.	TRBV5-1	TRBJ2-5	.	TGCGCCAGCAGCTTGGCGGTCCGTTTTGGCAAACCGCAAGAGACCCAGTACTTC	CASSLAVRFGKPQETQYF
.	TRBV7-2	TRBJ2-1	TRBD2	TGTGCCAGCAGCTCCCAGACTAGCGGGAGCGGGGGGCAGTTCTTC	CASSSQTSGSGGQFF
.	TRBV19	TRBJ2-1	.	TGTGCCAGTGGGCAGGGAAGCTCCTACAATGAGCAGTTCTTC	CASGQGSSYNEQFF
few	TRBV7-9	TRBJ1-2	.	TGTGCCAGCAGTTCCTACCTCTATGGCTACACCTTC	CASSSYLYGYTF
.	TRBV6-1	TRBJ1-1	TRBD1	TGTGCCAGCAGTGAGATCCGGACAGGGAACACTGAAGCTTTCTTT	CASSEIRTGNTEAFF
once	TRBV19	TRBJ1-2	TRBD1	TGTGCCAGTAGCCTACAGGGGGCTGGCGGCTACACCTTC	CASSLQGAGGYTF
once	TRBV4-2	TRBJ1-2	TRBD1	TGTGCCAGCAGCCAAGATCCGGGACAGGGACTTAACTATGGCTACACCTTC	CASSQDPGQGLNYGYTF